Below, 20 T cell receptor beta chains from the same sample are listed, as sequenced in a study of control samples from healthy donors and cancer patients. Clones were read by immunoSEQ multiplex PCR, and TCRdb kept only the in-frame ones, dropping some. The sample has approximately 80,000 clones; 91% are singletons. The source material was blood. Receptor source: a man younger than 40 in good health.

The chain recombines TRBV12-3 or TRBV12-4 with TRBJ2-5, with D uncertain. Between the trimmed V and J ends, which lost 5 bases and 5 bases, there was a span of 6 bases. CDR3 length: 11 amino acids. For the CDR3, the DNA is TGTGCCAGCAGTCAAGGGGAGACCCAGTACTTC. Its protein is CASSQGETQYF.

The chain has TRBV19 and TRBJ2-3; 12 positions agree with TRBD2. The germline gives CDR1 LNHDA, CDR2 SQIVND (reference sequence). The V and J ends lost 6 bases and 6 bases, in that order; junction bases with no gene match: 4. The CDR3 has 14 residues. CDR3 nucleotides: TGTGCCAGTAGACTAGCGGGGGGTGCGGATACGCAGTATTTT. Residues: CASRLAGGADTQYF.

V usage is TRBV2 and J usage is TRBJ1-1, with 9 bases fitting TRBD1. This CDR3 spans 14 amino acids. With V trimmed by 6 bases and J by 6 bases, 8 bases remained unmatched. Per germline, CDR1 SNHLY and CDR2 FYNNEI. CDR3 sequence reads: CASRTGQGRSEAFF. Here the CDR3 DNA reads TGTGCCAGCAGGACCGGACAGGGGAGGTCTGAAGCTTTCTTT.

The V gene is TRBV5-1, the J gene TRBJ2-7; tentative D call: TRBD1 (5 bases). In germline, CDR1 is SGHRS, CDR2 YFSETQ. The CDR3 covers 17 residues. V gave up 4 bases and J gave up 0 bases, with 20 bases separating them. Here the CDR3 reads CASSIDFFQGLSYEQYF. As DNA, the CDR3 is TGCGCCAGCAGCATCGACTTCTTCCAGGGCCTCTCCTACGAGCAGTACTTC.

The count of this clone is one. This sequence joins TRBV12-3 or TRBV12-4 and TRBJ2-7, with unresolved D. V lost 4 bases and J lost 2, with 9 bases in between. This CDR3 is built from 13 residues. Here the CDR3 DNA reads TGTGCCAGCAGTTATGACGGAGCCTACGAGCAGTACTTC. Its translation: CASSYDGAYEQYF.

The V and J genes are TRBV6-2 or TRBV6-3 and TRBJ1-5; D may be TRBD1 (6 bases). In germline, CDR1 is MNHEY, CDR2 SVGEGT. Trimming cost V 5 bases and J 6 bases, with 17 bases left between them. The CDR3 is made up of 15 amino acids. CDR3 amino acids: CASSKGGGSSQPQHF. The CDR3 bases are TGTGCCAGCAGTAAGGGGGGCGGGTCGAGTCAGCCCCAGCATTTT.

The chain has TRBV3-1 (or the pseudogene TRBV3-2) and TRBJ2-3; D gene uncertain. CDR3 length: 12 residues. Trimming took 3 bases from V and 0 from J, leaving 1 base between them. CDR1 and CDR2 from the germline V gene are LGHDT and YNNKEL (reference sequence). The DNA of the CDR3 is TGTGCCAGCAGCCAGAGCACAGATACGCAGTATTTT. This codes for CASSQSTDTQYF.

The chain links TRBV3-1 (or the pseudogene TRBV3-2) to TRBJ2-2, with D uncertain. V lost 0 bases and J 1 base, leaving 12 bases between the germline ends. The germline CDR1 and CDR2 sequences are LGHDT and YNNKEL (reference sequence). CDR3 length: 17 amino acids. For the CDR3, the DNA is TGTGCCAGCAGCCAAGATCGTCAGGCAGAGAACACCGGGGAGCTGTTTTTT. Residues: CASSQDRQAENTGELFF.

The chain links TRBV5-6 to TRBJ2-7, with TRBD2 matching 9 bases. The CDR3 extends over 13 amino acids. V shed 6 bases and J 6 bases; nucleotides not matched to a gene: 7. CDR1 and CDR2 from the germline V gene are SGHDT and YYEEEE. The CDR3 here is CASISGLAGEQYF. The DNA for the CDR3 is TGTGCCAGCATATCGGGACTAGCAGGCGAGCAGTACTTC.

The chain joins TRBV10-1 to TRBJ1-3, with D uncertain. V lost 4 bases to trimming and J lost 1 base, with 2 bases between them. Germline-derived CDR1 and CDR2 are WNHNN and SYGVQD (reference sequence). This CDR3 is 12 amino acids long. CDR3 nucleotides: TGCGCCAGCAGTGGGTCTGGAAACACCATATATTTT. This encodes CASSGSGNTIYF.

The DNA of the CDR3 is TGTGCCAGCAGCTTGTACGGGGGGCACTATGGCTACACCTTC. This translates into CASSLYGGHYGYTF. The chain uses TRBV5-5 and TRBJ1-2; weak D call: TRBD1 (6 bases). This CDR3 has 14 amino acids. Germline V gives CDR1 SGHKS, CDR2 YYEKEE (reference sequence). V lost 1 base and J 3 bases, leaving 10 bases between the germline ends.

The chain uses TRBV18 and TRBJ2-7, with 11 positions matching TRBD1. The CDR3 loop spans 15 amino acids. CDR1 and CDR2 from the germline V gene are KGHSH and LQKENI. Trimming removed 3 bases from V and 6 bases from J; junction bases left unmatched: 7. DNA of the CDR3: TGTGCCAGCTCACCCAAGGACAGGGGGCTGTCCGAGCAGTACTTC. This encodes CASSPKDRGLSEQYF.

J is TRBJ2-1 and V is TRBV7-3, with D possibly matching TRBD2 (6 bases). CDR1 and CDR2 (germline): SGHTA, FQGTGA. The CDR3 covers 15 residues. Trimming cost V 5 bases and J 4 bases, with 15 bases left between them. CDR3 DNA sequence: TGTGCCAGCAGCCCAAGCGTTGGGGGGTACAATGAGCAGTTCTTC. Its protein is CASSPSVGGYNEQFF.

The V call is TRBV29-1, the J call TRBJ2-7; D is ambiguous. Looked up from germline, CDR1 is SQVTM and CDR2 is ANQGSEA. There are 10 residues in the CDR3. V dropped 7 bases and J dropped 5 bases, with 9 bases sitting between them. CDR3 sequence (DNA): TGCAGCGCTACCCGGGACGAGCAGTACTTC. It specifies CSATRDEQYF.

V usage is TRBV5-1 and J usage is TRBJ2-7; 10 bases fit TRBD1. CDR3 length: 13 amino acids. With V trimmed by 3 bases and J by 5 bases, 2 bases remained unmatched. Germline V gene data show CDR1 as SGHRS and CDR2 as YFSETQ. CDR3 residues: CASSWTGGHEQYF. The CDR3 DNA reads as TGCGCCAGCAGCTGGACAGGGGGACACGAGCAGTACTTC. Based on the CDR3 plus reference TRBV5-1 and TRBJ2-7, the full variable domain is KAGVTQTPRYLIKTRGQQVTLSCSPISGHRSVSWYQQTPGQGLQFLFEYFSETQRNKGNFPGRFSGRQFSNSRSEMNVSTLELGDSALYLCASSWTGGHEQYFGPGTRLTVT.

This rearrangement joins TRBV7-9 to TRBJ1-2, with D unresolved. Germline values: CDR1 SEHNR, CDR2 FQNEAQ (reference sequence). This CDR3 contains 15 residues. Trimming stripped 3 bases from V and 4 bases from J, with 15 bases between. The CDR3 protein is CASSFPDTRGYGYTF. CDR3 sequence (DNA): TGTGCCAGCAGCTTCCCTGACACCCGCGGCTATGGCTACACCTTC.

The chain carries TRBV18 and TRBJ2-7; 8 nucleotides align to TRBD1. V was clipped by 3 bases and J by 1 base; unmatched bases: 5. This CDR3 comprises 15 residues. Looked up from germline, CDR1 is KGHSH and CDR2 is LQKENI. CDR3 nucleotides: TGTGCCAGCTCACCCCGACAGGGGCTTTCCTACGAGCAGTACTTC. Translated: CASSPRQGLSYEQYF.

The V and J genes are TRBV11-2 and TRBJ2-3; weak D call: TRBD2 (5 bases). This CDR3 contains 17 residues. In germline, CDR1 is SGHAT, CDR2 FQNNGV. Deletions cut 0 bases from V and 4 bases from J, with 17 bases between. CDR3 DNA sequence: TGTGCCAGCAGCTTAGATCAGACCCGACGGGGTTCAGATACGCAGTATTTT. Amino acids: CASSLDQTRRGSDTQYF.

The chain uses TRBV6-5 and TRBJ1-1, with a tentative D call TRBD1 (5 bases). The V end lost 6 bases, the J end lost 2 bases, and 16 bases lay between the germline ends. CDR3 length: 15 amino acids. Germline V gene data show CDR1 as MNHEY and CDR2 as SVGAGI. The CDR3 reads CASRTTTAKNTEAFF. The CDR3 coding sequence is TGTGCCAGCAGAACGACGACAGCTAAAAACACTGAAGCTTTCTTT.

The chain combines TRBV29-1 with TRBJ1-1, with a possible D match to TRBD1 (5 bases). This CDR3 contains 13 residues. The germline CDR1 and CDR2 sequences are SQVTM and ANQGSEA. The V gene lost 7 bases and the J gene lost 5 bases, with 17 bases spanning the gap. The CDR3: CSGHMGGSTEAFF. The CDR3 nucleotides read TGCAGCGGTCACATGGGGGGTTCGACTGAAGCTTTCTTT.